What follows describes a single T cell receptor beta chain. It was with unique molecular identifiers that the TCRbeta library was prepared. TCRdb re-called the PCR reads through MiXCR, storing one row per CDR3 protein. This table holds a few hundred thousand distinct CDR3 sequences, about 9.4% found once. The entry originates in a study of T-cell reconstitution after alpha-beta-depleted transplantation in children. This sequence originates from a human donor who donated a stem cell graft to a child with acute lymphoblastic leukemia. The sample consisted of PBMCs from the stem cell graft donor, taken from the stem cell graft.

The CDR3: CASSVDTAEAFF. In nucleotides, the CDR3 is TGCGCCAGCAGTGTTGACACAGCTGAAGCTTTCTTT. V and J are TRBV5-1 and TRBJ1-1; D is uncertain. V gave up 5 bases and J gave up 6 bases, with 11 bases separating them. The length of the CDR3 is 12 residues. The germline V gene encodes CDR1 SGHRS and CDR2 YFSETQ.